The clone carrying this T cell receptor beta chain has a count of ten or more. These data originate in a study of T-cell reconstitution after alpha-beta-depleted transplantation in children. Preparing the TCRbeta library involved the use of unique molecular identifiers. Via MiXCR, TCRdb re-called the PCR reads, giving one row per CDR3 protein. The sample holds some 530,000 distinct CDR3 sequences, approximately 12% seen once. The sample was PBMCs from the stem cell graft donor, taken from the stem cell graft. This receptor was obtained from a human donor who donated a stem cell graft to a child with combined immunodeficiency.

For the CDR3, the DNA is TGTGCCAGCACCCTACAGGGGATCTATGGCTACACCTTC. It yields the protein CASTLQGIYGYTF. The V and J genes are TRBV5-6 and TRBJ1-2; TRBD1 aligns across 7 bases. The germline V gene encodes CDR1 SGHDT and CDR2 YYEEEE. J lost 4 bases, V lost 6 bases, and 6 bases had no gene match. This CDR3 has 13 amino acids.